The 26 T cell receptor beta chains below were found in one sample sequenced in a study of OX40 agonist ivuxolimab in advanced cancers. Clones were read by immunoSEQ multiplex PCR, and TCRdb kept only the in-frame ones, dropping some. The sample includes around 39,000 clones, around 82% seen only once; the top ten take 1.5% to 2%. This material consisted of CD4+ or CD8+ T cells sorted from blood, taken in a trial of the OX40 agonist ivuxolimab. The receptors shown here come from an adult with an advanced solid tumor such as melanoma, head and neck, liver or kidney cancer.

The rearrangement links TRBV5-1 to TRBJ2-2; D gene uncertain. Germline-derived CDR1 and CDR2 are SGHRS and YFSETQ. Trimming took 0 bases from V and 3 from J, leaving 9 bases between them. CDR3 size: 15 residues. CDR3 region: CASSLGNVDTGELFF. CDR3 nucleotide sequence: TGCGCCAGCAGCTTGGGGAATGTAGACACCGGGGAGCTGTTTTTT.

V and J are TRBV7-2 and TRBJ1-6; TRBD1 matches 7 bases. This CDR3 comprises 14 residues. Per the germline V gene, CDR1 is SGHTA and CDR2 is FQGNSA. Trimming took 5 bases from V and 12 from J; bases not matched to a gene: 10. CDR3 DNA sequence: TGTGCCAGCAGCCCAGAACAGGGGTGGATACCCCTCCACTTT. Its protein is CASSPEQGWIPLHF.

This rearrangement joins TRBV4-2 to TRBJ1-2; possibly TRBD1 for D (5 bases). Germline loops: CDR1 LGHNA, CDR2 YNFKEQ. The CDR3 runs to 15 residues. V lost 3 bases to trimming and J lost 4 bases, with 15 bases between them. CDR3 nucleotides: TGTGCCAGCAGCCAGGCGCAGGGCTATGGCTATGGCTACACCTTC. This codes for CASSQAQGYGYGYTF.

The V gene is TRBV11-2, the J gene TRBJ1-4; D might be TRBD1 (5 bases). Trimming took 3 bases from V and 7 from J, leaving 18 bases between them. Per the germline V gene, CDR1 is SGHAT and CDR2 is FQNNGV. The CDR3 is made up of 16 amino acids. The CDR3 coding sequence is TGTGCCAGCAGCTTGGTAGGGACCCGCGCGGGTGAAAAACTGTTTTTT. Protein product: CASSLVGTRAGEKLFF.

The V call is TRBV19, the J call TRBJ2-7; TRBD1 matches 10 bases. The CDR3 covers 14 residues. V trimming: 5 bases; J trimming: 5 bases; junction bases outside the gene matches: 6. The V gene's germline CDR1 is LNHDA and CDR2 SQIVND (reference sequence). The CDR3 sequence: CASSAGTGVNEQYF. CDR3 nucleotides: TGTGCCAGTAGTGCCGGGACAGGGGTTAACGAGCAGTACTTC.

The rearrangement links TRBV4-1 to TRBJ1-5; 12 bases match TRBD1. Germline-derived CDR1 and CDR2 are MGHRA and YSYEKL. This CDR3 has 16 residues. V lost 4 bases and J lost 2; bases outside the gene matches: 3. The chain's CDR3 is CASSPGQGAGNQPQHF. As DNA, the CDR3 is TGCGCCAGCAGCCCGGGACAGGGGGCGGGCAATCAGCCCCAGCATTTT.

This chain joins TRBV5-1 and TRBJ2-1; D call uncertain. Germline lookup yields CDR1 SGHRS and CDR2 YFSETQ. There are 13 residues in the CDR3. Trimming removed 4 bases at V and 6 bases at J, with 11 bases between. The CDR3 sequence: CASSLTHLNEQFF. DNA for the CDR3: TGCGCCAGCAGCCTAACTCATCTCAATGAGCAGTTCTTC.

This chain uses TRBV9 with TRBJ1-4; perhaps TRBD1 as D (6 bases). Trimming shortened V by 4 bases and J by 8 bases, and 18 bases separated the two germline ends. Germline CDR1 is SGDLS and CDR2 is YYNGEE. The CDR3 has 15 residues. CDR3 protein: CASSPNRQVGEKLFF. CDR3 in DNA: TGTGCCAGCAGCCCCAACCGACAGGTTGGGGAAAAACTGTTTTTT.

V and J are TRBV9 and TRBJ1-6; D perhaps matches TRBD1 (5 bases). The CDR3 loop spans 15 amino acids. The germline CDR1 and CDR2 sequences are SGDLS and YYNGEE. Trimming left V 4 bases short and J 4 bases short, with 12 bases between. Here the CDR3 reads CASSPRWGYNSPLHF. In nucleotides, the CDR3 is TGTGCCAGCAGCCCCCGGTGGGGGTATAATTCACCCCTCCACTTT.

This rearrangement joins TRBV5-1 to TRBJ1-2; TRBD1 is a possible D gene (6 bases). CDR3 length equals 14 residues. V lost 3 bases and J lost 7, with 16 bases in between. Germline V CDR1 and CDR2: SGHRS, YFSETQ. The CDR3 region has the DNA TGCGCCAGCAGCTCCGACTCCCAGGGGATTGGCTACACCTTC. It encodes CASSSDSQGIGYTF. The full variable domain, in which reference TRBV5-1 and TRBJ1-2 provide the parts outside the CDR3, is KAGVTQTPRYLIKTRGQQVTLSCSPISGHRSVSWYQQTPGQGLQFLFEYFSETQRNKGNFPGRFSGRQFSNSRSEMNVSTLELGDSALYLCASSSDSQGIGYTFGSGTRLTVV.

This clone was seen a few times. The CDR3: CASSSYRGYGYTF. Written as DNA, the CDR3 is TGTGCCAGCAGTTCCTACAGGGGCTATGGCTACACCTTC. V usage is TRBV27 and J usage is TRBJ1-2; TRBD1 matches 7 bases. The length of the CDR3 is 13 residues. The junction had 3 bases not matched to a gene; V was cut back by 4 bases and J by 4 bases. Germline V gene data show CDR1 as MNHEY and CDR2 as SMNVEV (reference sequence).

The V gene is TRBV2, the J gene TRBJ1-4; TRBD1 might be the D (5 bases). Germline assignment: CDR1 SNHLY and CDR2 FYNNEI. The germline V and J ends were trimmed by 6 bases and 5 bases, with 13 bases remaining between them. The CDR3 has 14 residues. The CDR3 nucleotides are TGTGCCAGCAGAGAGACAGCCGTCAATGAAAAACTGTTTTTT. Protein: CASRETAVNEKLFF.

V usage is TRBV19 and J usage is TRBJ1-2, with 9 bases fitting TRBD1. Germline CDR1 and CDR2: LNHDA and SQIVND (reference sequence). The CDR3 has 13 amino acids. Germline trimming cut 9 bases from V and 4 bases from J; bases unmatched to any gene: 6. CDR3 in amino acids: CASHRDRAYGYTF. CDR3 nucleotides: TGTGCCAGCCACCGGGACAGGGCCTATGGCTACACCTTC.

The chain links TRBV19 to TRBJ1-2; 10 bases line up with TRBD1. The trim removed 10 bases at V and 4 bases at J, leaving 18 bases unmatched. The germline gives CDR1 LNHDA, CDR2 SQIVND (reference sequence). The CDR3 covers 17 residues. Here the CDR3 DNA reads TGTGCCACCAACCCGAGGGGCGGACAGGGGGTCGGCTATGGCTACACCTTC. This encodes CATNPRGGQGVGYGYTF.

The chain joins TRBV6-6 to TRBJ1-2; D gene uncertain. CDR1 and CDR2 from the germline V gene are MNHNY and SVGAGI (reference sequence). This CDR3 contains 13 residues. V gave up 5 bases and J gave up 1 base, with 8 bases separating them. Here the CDR3 DNA reads TGTGCCAGCAGTCGCCGGGGTAACTATGGCTACACCTTC. Protein product: CASSRRGNYGYTF.

V and J are TRBV11-2 and TRBJ2-3; D ambiguous. Germline CDR1 SGHAT, CDR2 FQNNGV. The V gene lost 1 base and the J gene lost 4 bases, with 12 bases spanning the gap. The CDR3 sequence is 15 residues long. CDR3 region: CASSLGLVDADTQYF. The CDR3 bases are TGTGCCAGCAGCTTAGGGCTAGTGGACGCAGATACGCAGTATTTT.

The chain couples TRBV2 to TRBJ2-1, with TRBD2 identical over 14 bases. This CDR3 comprises 15 residues. V lost 6 bases, J lost 12 bases, and 10 bases stayed unmatched. The germline gives CDR1 SNHLY, CDR2 FYNNEI. The CDR3 DNA reads as TGTGCCAGCAGCTCAGGACTAGCGGGGGGTTGGGGGCAGTTCTTC. Its protein is CASSSGLAGGWGQFF. Full variable domain (outside the CDR3, taken from reference TRBV2 and TRBJ2-1): EPEVTQTPSHQVTQMGQEVILRCVPISNHLYFYWYRQILGQKVEFLVSFYNNEISEKSEIFDDQFSVERPDGSNFTLKIRSTKLEDSAMYFCASSSGLAGGWGQFFGPGTRLTVL.

The chain recombines TRBV25-1 with TRBJ2-7; tentative D call: TRBD1 (6 bases). Per germline, CDR1 MGHDK and CDR2 SYGVNS. The CDR3 is 15 residues long. Deletions cut 4 bases from V and 2 bases from J, with 15 bases between. CDR3: CASSAAGTRTYEQYF. The CDR3 coding sequence is TGTGCCAGCAGTGCCGCCGGGACAAGAACCTACGAGCAGTACTTC.

The V call is TRBV7-9, the J call TRBJ1-3, with 8 bases fitting TRBD1. Germline V CDR1 and CDR2: SEHNR, FQNEAQ (reference sequence). V lost 7 bases and J lost 4; bases outside the gene matches: 9. This CDR3 comprises 15 residues. In DNA, the CDR3 is TGTGCCAGCACCGTCACAGGGGGAAGAGGAAACACCATATATTTT. Translated, it gives CASTVTGGRGNTIYF.

This sequence joins TRBV27 and TRBJ2-3; the D gene is possibly TRBD1 (5 bases). This CDR3 has 15 residues. Trimming left V 4 bases short and J 4 bases short, with 15 bases between. Germline-derived CDR1 and CDR2 are MNHEY and SMNVEV (reference sequence). The CDR3 sequence is CASSSQGLGPDTQYF. Here the CDR3 DNA reads TGTGCCAGCAGTTCTCAGGGTTTGGGTCCAGATACGCAGTATTTT.

The chain combines TRBV27 with TRBJ2-6; possible D gene TRBD2, 5 bases. Trimming pared 2 bases from V and 2 bases from J, leaving 10 bases between. Germline CDR1 and CDR2: MNHEY and SMNVEV (reference sequence). This CDR3 comprises 16 residues. This chain's CDR3 is CASSLIVGAGANVLTF. The CDR3 DNA reads TGTGCCAGCAGTTTAATCGTCGGGGCTGGGGCCAACGTCCTGACTTTC.

The CDR3 loop reads CASSAYRDRANYGYTF. The CDR3 DNA reads as TGTGCCAGCAGCGCCTACCGGGACAGAGCTAACTATGGCTACACCTTC. The chain recombines TRBV5-5 with TRBJ1-2, with 7 bases that match TRBD1. Trimming took 4 bases from V and 0 from J; bases not matched to a gene: 9. This CDR3 spans 16 amino acids. In germline, CDR1 is SGHKS, CDR2 YYEKEE (reference sequence).

The chain carries TRBV7-2 and TRBJ1-6; D gene ambiguous. The ends were cut back, 5 bases at V and 5 bases at J, with 19 bases in the middle. The germline V gene encodes CDR1 SGHTA and CDR2 FQGNSA. The CDR3 runs 17 residues. CDR3 sequence (DNA): TGTGCCAGCAGCGAATCGTTGCACGGGAGGAATAATTCACCCCTCCACTTT. The encoded protein is CASSESLHGRNNSPLHF. Full variable domain (remainder filled in from reference TRBV7-2 and TRBJ1-6): GAGVSQSPSNKVTEKGKDVELRCDPISGHTALYWYRQSLGQGLEFLIYFQGNSAPDKSGLPSDRFSAERTGGSVSTLTIQRTQQEDSAVYLCASSESLHGRNNSPLHFGNGTRLTVT.

The chain is built from TRBV7-9 and TRBJ1-2; D possibly corresponds to TRBD1 (6 bases). The CDR3 is 14 residues long. The V and J ends lost 8 bases and 8 bases respectively, with 21 bases between them. Germline CDR1 and CDR2: SEHNR and FQNEAQ (reference sequence). CDR3 DNA sequence: TGTGCCAGCGGTGATGTGGGGAGGACAGTAGGCTACACCTTC. The encoded protein is CASGDVGRTVGYTF.

The chain is built from TRBV19 and TRBJ1-2, with TRBD1 identical over 8 bases. Germline-derived CDR1 and CDR2 are LNHDA and SQIVND (reference sequence). The J segment lost 7 bases and the V segment lost 6 bases, leaving 4 bases of the junction unmatched. There are 12 residues in the CDR3. The CDR3 region has the DNA TGTGCCAGTAGCCCGGGACAGGTTGGCTACACCTTC. It is translated as CASSPGQVGYTF. The full variable domain, rest sourced from reference TRBV19 and TRBJ1-2, is DGGITQSPKYLFRKEGQNVTLSCEQNLNHDAMYWYRQDPGQGLRLIYYSQIVNDFQKGDIAEGYSVSREKKESFPLTVTSAQKNPTAFYLCASSPGQVGYTFGSGTRLTVV.

The V and J genes are TRBV7-2 and TRBJ2-5; D call uncertain. The CDR3 is 11 residues long. Germline CDR1 reads SGHTA; CDR2 reads FQGNSA. The germline V and J ends were trimmed by 3 bases and 3 bases, with 2 bases remaining between them. The CDR3 DNA is TGTGCCAGCAGCTTTAAAGAGACCCAGTACTTC. As protein: CASSFKETQYF.